This T cell receptor beta chain originates from a study of T cells in Graves' hyperthyroidism and ophthalmopathy. The germline V gene has CDR1 DFQATT and CDR2 SNEGSKA (reference sequence). There are 14 residues in the CDR3. The V gene end was trimmed by 6 bases and the J gene end by 2 bases; junction bases not matched to a gene: 6. Amplification of TCR beta CDR3 regions was performed using RNA transcripts as template. Researchers ran a first-round RT-PCR on the TCR CDR3 using the HTBI primer set. TCRdb reprocessed the multiplex PCR reads with MiXCR, giving one entry per CDR3 protein. The sample holds a few hundred thousand distinct CDR3 sequences; about 15% are singletons and the top ten take about 15%.

The sample comprised blood. This receptor was taken from a middle-aged woman with Graves' hyperthyroidism. The chain links TRBV20-1 to TRBJ1-5, with 8 nucleotides matching TRBD1. The DNA of the CDR3 is TGCAGTGCCAAGCCGGGACAGGGCAATCAGCCCCAGCATTTT. The encoded protein is CSAKPGQGNQPQHF.